This T cell receptor beta chain derives from a study of a mutant IDH1 vaccine in newly diagnosed glioma. Study information: The initiation of vaccination occurred 4-6 weeks after radiotherapy alone, or with temozolomide cycles. Sex among treated patients split about 62% male, around 40% female; mean age was roughly 42 years. Patients got radiotherapy, temozolomide, or both beforehand, and most got both.

Points on this clone: What it recognizes is unknown.

The time point: week 47, end of study. Alongside topical imiquimod, each dose of vaccine comprised 300 ug of mutant IDH1 20-mer peptide. The donors' diagnosis was new WHO grade 3 or 4 astrocytoma that was IDH1-mutant and ATRX-lost. Here immunoSEQ multiplex PCR was the method, and the copy in TCRdb shows in-frame clones only, minus some. The repertoire holds about 50,000 clones, around three quarters seen once, with around 4.7% in the top ten. There are 14 residues in the CDR3. The germline V and J ends were trimmed by 3 bases and 4 bases, with 12 bases remaining between them. CDR1 and CDR2 from the germline V gene are MNHNS and SASEGT.

The clonotype was recovered from a woman aged 40 to 50 with glioma. Some clones in this sample may be carry-over from other donors' samples. Sequencing was performed on PBMCs, taken from a glioma patient whose treatment included an IDH1 peptide vaccine. The chain has TRBV6-1 and TRBJ1-2; tentatively, D is TRBD1 (6 bases). CDR3 DNA: TGTGCCAGCAGTGACACTGGACAGCCCTATGGCTACACCTTC. This gives the protein CASSDTGQPYGYTF.